This passage covers 5 T cell receptor beta chains from one sample sequenced in a study of radiation and T cells in renal cell carcinoma. This sample's time point: blood 2 weeks post-SBRT. Documented treatment: 15 Gy SBRT to primary tumor, nephrectomy 4 weeks later. The method was immunoSEQ multiplex PCR; TCRdb's version includes in-frame clones alone and lacks a portion of them. The sample records 100,000 to 150,000 clones, around 85% being singletons. The sequencing used blood, collected from a patient whose treatment included radiotherapy and nephrectomy. The receptor source for this set is a man aged 50 to 59 with renal cell carcinoma.

The V and J genes are TRBV7-8 and TRBJ2-7; 8 bases line up with TRBD1. The CDR3 consists of 13 residues. Germline CDR1 and CDR2: SGHVS and FQNEAQ. Trimming cost V 6 bases and J 6 bases; bases outside gene matches: 7. Here the CDR3 reads CASSPGQGGEQYF. The CDR3 bases are TGTGCCAGCAGTCCCGGACAGGGCGGCGAGCAGTACTTC.

This clone was recorded once. The chain recombines TRBV11-3 with TRBJ1-2; D unresolved. This CDR3 is built from 14 residues. Trimming left V 3 bases short and J 4 bases short, with 12 bases between. CDR1 and CDR2 (germline): SGHNT, YENEEA. This CDR3 reads CASSFGNTSYGYTF. CDR3 coding DNA: TGTGCCAGCAGCTTTGGTAACACCTCCTATGGCTACACCTTC.

The chain combines TRBV5-4 with TRBJ2-1; 7 nucleotides agree with TRBD2. The CDR3 loop spans 15 amino acids. Germline V lookup: CDR1 SGHNT, CDR2 YYREEE (reference sequence). J lost 9 bases, V lost 3 bases, and 12 bases had no gene match. Written as DNA, the CDR3 is TGTGCCAGCAGCTCCGGGGAGCGGGGTTCGGGTGAGCAGTTCTTC. This sequence encodes CASSSGERGSGEQFF.

The rearrangement links TRBV7-6 to TRBJ1-5; TRBD1 is a possible D gene (5 bases). CDR1 is SGHVS, CDR2 FNYEAQ, per germline. The CDR3 is 15 residues long. V was shortened by 1 base and J by 1 base, with 8 bases between the two germline ends. As DNA, the CDR3 is TGTGCCAGCAGCTTAGATGAGGGGAGCAATCAGCCCCAGCATTTT. This sequence encodes CASSLDEGSNQPQHF.

This clone was detected once. CDR3 sequence (DNA): TGTGCCAGCAGCTTGGATGGGCTAGCGGGGGGGCAAGAGACCCAGTACTTC. Its translation is CASSLDGLAGGQETQYF. The V call is TRBV7-8, the J call TRBJ2-5; 12 nucleotides align to TRBD2. V was clipped by 3 bases and J by 2 bases; unmatched bases: 7. The germline V gene encodes CDR1 SGHVS and CDR2 FQNEAQ. The CDR3 consists of 17 residues.